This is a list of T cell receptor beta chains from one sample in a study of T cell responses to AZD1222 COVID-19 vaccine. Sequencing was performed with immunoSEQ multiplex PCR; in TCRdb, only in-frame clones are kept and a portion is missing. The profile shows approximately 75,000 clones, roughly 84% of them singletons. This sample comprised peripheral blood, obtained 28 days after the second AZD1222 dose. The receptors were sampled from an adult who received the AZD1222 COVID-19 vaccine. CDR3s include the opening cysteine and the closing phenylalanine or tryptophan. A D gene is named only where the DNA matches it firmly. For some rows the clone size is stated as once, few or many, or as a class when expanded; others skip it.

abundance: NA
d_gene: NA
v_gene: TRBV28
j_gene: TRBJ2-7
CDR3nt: TGTGCCAGCAGTTCTCGGACAGTAGCCCACGAGCAGTACTTC
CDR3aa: CASSSRTVAHEQYF

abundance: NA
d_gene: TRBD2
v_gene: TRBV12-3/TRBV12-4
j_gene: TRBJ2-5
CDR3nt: TGTGCCAGCAGCCCCCGGGGGGAGGAGACCCAGTACTTC
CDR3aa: CASSPRGEETQYF

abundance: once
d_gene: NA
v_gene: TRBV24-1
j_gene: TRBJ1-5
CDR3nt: TGTGCCACCAGTAGTATGGCCGCCAATCAGCCCCAGCATTTT
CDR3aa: CATSSMAANQPQHF

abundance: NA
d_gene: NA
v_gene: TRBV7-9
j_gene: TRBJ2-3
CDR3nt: TGTGCCAGCAGGCGAATCAACCCCTCGCAGGGACCAGATACGCAGTATTTT
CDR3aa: CASRRINPSQGPDTQYF

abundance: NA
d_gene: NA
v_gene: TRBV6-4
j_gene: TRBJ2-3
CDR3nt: TGTGCCAGCAGTGAAGGGTTCAAGGATACGCAGTATTTT
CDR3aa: CASSEGFKDTQYF

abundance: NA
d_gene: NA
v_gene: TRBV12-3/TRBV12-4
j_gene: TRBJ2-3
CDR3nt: TGTGCCAGCAGCTTGAATAGGGCAGATACGCAGTATTTT
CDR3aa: CASSLNRADTQYF

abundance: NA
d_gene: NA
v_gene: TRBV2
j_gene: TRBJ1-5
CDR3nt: TGTGCCAGCAGTGACAACCGTGGCAATCAGCCCCAGCATTTT
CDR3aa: CASSDNRGNQPQHF

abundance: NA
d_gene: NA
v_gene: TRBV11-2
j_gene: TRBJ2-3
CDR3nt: TGTGCCAGCAGCTTCGGGGGCTTCACAGATACGCAGTATTTT
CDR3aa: CASSFGGFTDTQYF

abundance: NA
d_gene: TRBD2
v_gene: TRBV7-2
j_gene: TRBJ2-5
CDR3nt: TGTGCCAGCAGCTGGGGACTAGCGGAAGAGACCCGGTACTTC
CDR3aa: CASSWGLAEETRYF

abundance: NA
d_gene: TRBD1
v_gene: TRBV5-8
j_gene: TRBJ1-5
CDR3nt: TGTGCCAGCAGCATCGACAGGGGTAAGAGCCAGCCCCAGCATTTT
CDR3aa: CASSIDRGKSQPQHF

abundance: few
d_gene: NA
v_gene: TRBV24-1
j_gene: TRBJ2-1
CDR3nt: TGTGCCACCGGCGACTACAATGAGCAGTTCTTC
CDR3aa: CATGDYNEQFF

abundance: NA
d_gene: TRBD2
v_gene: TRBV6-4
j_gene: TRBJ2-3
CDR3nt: TGTGCCAGCAGTGACTCGACTAGCGGGGGGGCAGATACGCAGTATTTT
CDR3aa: CASSDSTSGGADTQYF

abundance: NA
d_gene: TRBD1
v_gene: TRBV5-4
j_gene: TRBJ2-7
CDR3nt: TGTGCCAGCAGCGGGACAGGGCCCTTGGGAGAGCAGTACTTC
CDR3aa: CASSGTGPLGEQYF

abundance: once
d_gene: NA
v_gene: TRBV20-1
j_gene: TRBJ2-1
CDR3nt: TGCAGTGCTAGAGATGAGGATGAGCAGTTCTTC
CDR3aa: CSARDEDEQFF

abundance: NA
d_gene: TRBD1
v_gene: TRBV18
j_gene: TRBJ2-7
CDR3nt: TGTGCCAGCTCAACGAATACAGGGACAGGAGGTCTATTCGGCTCCTACGAGCAGTACTTC
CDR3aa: CASSTNTGTGGLFGSYEQYF

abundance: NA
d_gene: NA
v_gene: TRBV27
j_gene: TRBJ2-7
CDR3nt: TGTGCCAGCAGTTTATCCCAAGGCGAGCAGTACTTC
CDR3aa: CASSLSQGEQYF

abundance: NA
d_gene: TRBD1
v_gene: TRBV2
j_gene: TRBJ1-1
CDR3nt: TGTGCCAGCAATACCCCGGACAGGCCCCAATGGTCCATGAACACTGAAGCTTTCTTT
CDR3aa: CASNTPDRPQWSMNTEAFF

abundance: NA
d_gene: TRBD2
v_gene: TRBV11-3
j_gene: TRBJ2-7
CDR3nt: TGTGCCAGCAGCTCCCTAGCGGGGTACGAGCAGTACTTC
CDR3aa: CASSSLAGYEQYF

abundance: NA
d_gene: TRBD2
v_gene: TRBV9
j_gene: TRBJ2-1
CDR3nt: TGTGCCAGCAGCTCGCGACTAGCGGGGGGAAATGAGCAGTTCTTC
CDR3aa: CASSSRLAGGNEQFF

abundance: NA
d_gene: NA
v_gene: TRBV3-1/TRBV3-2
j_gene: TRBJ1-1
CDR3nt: TGTGCCAGCAGCCAATCGGACGGACCTGAAGCTTTCTTT
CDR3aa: CASSQSDGPEAFF

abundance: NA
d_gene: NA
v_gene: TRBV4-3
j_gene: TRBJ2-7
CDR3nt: TGCGCCAGCAGCCAAGAAGGGGGAGGTTTATACGAGCAGTACTTC
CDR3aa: CASSQEGGGLYEQYF

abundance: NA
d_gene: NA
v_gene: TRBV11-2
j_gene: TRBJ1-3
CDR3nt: TGTGCCACCGCAGTTAGGAAGAGCTCTGGAAACACCATATATTTT
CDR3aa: CATAVRKSSGNTIYF

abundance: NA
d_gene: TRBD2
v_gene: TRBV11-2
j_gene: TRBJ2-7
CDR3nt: TGTGCCAGCAGCACTGGGGGGGGCGAGCAGTACTTC
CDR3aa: CASSTGGGEQYF